This T cell receptor (beta chain) was captured in a study of beta chain features in type 1 diabetes (dated by TCRdb to the late 2010s). Study-wide context: Mean age, gender distribution, total cell number and subset yield did not differ between patients and healthy donors. Whereas all 30 or so donors provided naive and central memory subsets, regulatory and stem cell-like memory subsets were isolated from just 8 patients and about 8 healthy donors. Across all samples, 107,917,701 sorted cells were examined, and cell number per subset correlated strongly with RNA yield. The study compared TCRB repertoires of sorted circulating CD4+ T cell subsets between recently diagnosed type 1 diabetes patients and matched healthy donors.

The germline V gene supplies CDR1 SGHTA and CDR2 FQGNSA. The CDR3 numbers 16 residues from cysteine through phenylalanine. The read is trimmed to its CDR3 DNA, 48 bases read in frame from base 1. V gives up 2 bases and J gives up 4 bases, and the segment between their germline ends measures 15 bases. Each donor gave one peripheral blood draw, averaging roughly 100 mL, which was collected into heparinised tubes. A BD FACSAria II was used to sort naive, central memory, regulatory and stem cell-like memory CD4+ T cells with a panel that included CD45RO, CCR7, CD25, CD127, CD95 and CD27. A purity above 98% was achieved for all sorted populations. PBMCs were isolated immediately by Lymphoprep density gradient centrifugation and stained directly without culture. So that batch effects would be minimized, each experiment stained and sorted samples in pairs, pairing one healthy donor with one patient. Summary of the overall study and its limitations: In all four CD4+ subsets, TCRB CDR3 length was moderately but significantly shorter in type 1 diabetes patients. Fewer insertions and more nucleotide deletions at VDJ recombination sites were observed in patients with type 1 diabetes, implying thymic rearrangement abnormalities. Naive, central memory and regulatory TCRB repertoires appeared to be more alike among patients than among healthy donors. Only small numbers of individuals were included in the HLA sub-analyses, which left unresolved whether HLA type had any influence on TCRB rearrangement. Because cDNA was sequenced instead of genomic DNA, highly expressing activated cells could be over-represented, though the groups showed no difference in activation or CD3 levels. Shorter templates might be favored by PCR, yet because patient and control samples were amplified and corrected together, any such skew would affect both groups equally.

The entire isolated RNA was reverse transcribed using the High Capacity cDNA Reverse Transcription Kit, and thus expressed TCRB transcripts were sequenced. Deep immunoSEQ sequencing was performed on naive, central memory and regulatory T cell samples, with an average of roughly 3.6 million total reads per sample. Sorted cells were lysed in RLT buffer, and RNA was extracted using DNase-treated RNeasy Micro or Mini kits according to cell number. To prevent cross-contamination, every cell subset was processed on its own, while patient and healthy donor samples were processed together. The immunoSEQ multiplex PCR was used to amplify TCRB sequences from cDNA, generating 87-bp fragments that spanned the CDR3 region. The amplicons were sequenced using the Illumina HiSeq platform. The authors processed their data as follows. PCR bias was corrected computationally using synthetic template baselines, and reads within Hamming distance 2 were collapsed, with unmergeable singletons discarded. By aligning reads against IMGT, V, D and J genes, CDR3 length, and insertions or deletions at six rearrangement sites were assigned. Within each subset, clonotype counts were normalized to sorted cell number, and only after that were true diversity and Gini coefficients computed with the tcR R package. Repertoire sharing was quantified using the overlap coefficient calculated on TCRB nucleotide sequences. Out-of-frame TCRB sequences from naive cells were analyzed as a proxy for the pre-selection repertoire. The source is immuneACCESS, and TCRdb retained only in-frame sequences with V and J called. Part of the clones is not carried over; for the studies checked, unresolved V genes explain less than half of this, and the remainder is unexplained. The V and J calls and clone size come from that table; D and trimming were worked out from the DNA. Within this sample are hundreds of thousands of clones, with approximately 12% of them counted one time only. Clones ranked in the top ten supply more than 0.015% of the sample.

Remarks on this clone: Its recognized antigen is unknown. Base qualities are not at hand, and no much larger clone is one base apart.

The receptor was derived from a man between 18 and 29 years old in good health. The sample was naive CD4+ T cells from blood. Per the publication, the cell subset or site label means: true naive CD4+ T cells. The chain joins TRBV7-2 to TRBJ2-1, with TRBD2 as a weak D call on 6 bases. The nucleotides read TGTGCCAGCAGCTTATTTGGCGGCGGGACTTACAATGAGCAGTTCTTC. This is translated as CASSLFGGGTYNEQFF. Extended through the reference TRBV7-2 and TRBJ2-1 proteins, this CDR3 yields the full variable domain: GAGVSQSPSNKVTEKGKDVELRCDPISGHTALYWYRQSLGQGLEFLIYFQGNSAPDKSGLPSDRFSAERTGGSVSTLTIQRTQQEDSAVYLCASSLFGGGTYNEQFFGPGTRLTVL.